The rows below give T cell receptor beta chains drawn from one sample of a study of neurological immune-mediated disorders. TCRdb reprocessed the 5' RACE reads via MiXCR and lists one record per CDR3 protein. The sample lists some 60,000 distinct CDR3 sequences, under 3% seen once, with 3% in the top ten. The specimen sequenced was PBMCs. The receptors derive from a man aged 45 to 65 with multiple sclerosis. Both conserved end residues are part of each CDR3. The order of the fields is J gene, clone size, V gene, CDR3 protein. A clone size is listed for some rows: how often the clone was seen (once, few, many), or a class if it is expanded.

>TRBJ2-4|many|TRBV7-9
CASSLGNIQYF
>TRBJ2-2|many|TRBV27
CASSPSPGLRELFF
>TRBJ2-3|many|TRBV5-1
CASSNGTTDTQYF
>TRBJ1-1|many|TRBV6-5
CASSSQTGTEAFF
>TRBJ2-1|many|TRBV7-8
CATVVDRKNTEQFF
>TRBJ1-5|many|TRBV7-8
CATKEDWDQPQHF
>TRBJ2-3|many|TRBV20-1
CSARPSGETDTQYF
>TRBJ1-1|many|TRBV27
CASSMTENTEAFF
>TRBJ2-2|many|TRBV9
CASSAQQSQVRGNTGELFF
>TRBJ1-2|many|TRBV5-1
CASSLGRNYGYTF
>TRBJ2-7|many|TRBV14
CASSRLQGGYEQYF
>TRBJ2-7|NA|TRBV7-2
CASSVLAGASYEQYF
>TRBJ2-7|many|TRBV5-1
CASSLHPQEEQYF
>TRBJ2-1|many|TRBV4-2
CASSQEMENYNEQFF
>TRBJ2-4|many|TRBV27
CASSLTSGTLIQYF
>TRBJ1-1|many|TRBV7-9
CASGNTEAFF
>TRBJ1-4|many|TRBV20-1
CSALRGRREKLFF
>TRBJ2-1|many|TRBV9
CASSVAPSGGDSEQFF
>TRBJ2-1|many|TRBV10-3
CAISGSGGYNEQFF
>TRBJ1-6|many|TRBV6-5
CASRPPGNEGSPLHF
>TRBJ1-1|many|TRBV30
CAWGFPGGTEAFF
>TRBJ2-7|many|TRBV7-2
CASCTLAGNEQYF
>TRBJ1-5|many|TRBV20-1
CSAIRGNQPQHF
>TRBJ2-7|many|TRBV6-5
CASSYSRTAAGYEQYF
>TRBJ1-5|NA|TRBV7-2
CASSTIAGQGGKTQNF
>TRBJ1-2|many|TRBV5-1
CASSLSGDGGLYGYTF
>TRBJ2-5|many|TRBV10-2
CASSGWRSTETQYF
>TRBJ2-7|many|TRBV7-9
CASSLSSSYEQYF
>TRBJ2-4|many|TRBV20-1
CSAMGGAGKNIQYF
>TRBJ1-5|many|TRBV27
CASSLGRMGNQPQHF
>TRBJ2-2|NA|TRBV2
CASRRQGGYTGELFF
>TRBJ2-7|many|TRBV3-1
CASGTGPGYEQYF
>TRBJ2-2|many|TRBV28
CASRLTNTGELFF
>TRBJ1-1|many|TRBV7-2
CASSPSGGRATEAFF
>TRBJ2-7|many|TRBV20-1
CSARGLAGSYEQYF
>TRBJ2-7|many|TRBV14
CASSLRQGRSYEQYF
>TRBJ2-7|many|TRBV10-3
CAIRPGQGDEQYF
>TRBJ2-3|many|TRBV9
CASSAGTTPGGSTDTQYF
>TRBJ2-1|many|TRBV7-6
CATGTPGHNEQFF
>TRBJ2-3|many|TRBV4-3
CASSQGERDTDTQYF
>TRBJ2-5|many|TRBV28
CASSSTGTGYSETQYF
>TRBJ2-7|many|TRBV12-3/TRBV12-4
CASLDFPSSYEQYF
>TRBJ2-7|many|TRBV15
CATSRDASYEQYF
>TRBJ1-4|few|TRBV5-5
CASSLRAGDEKLFF
>TRBJ2-5|NA|TRBV5-5
CASSISGQQETQYF
>TRBJ2-7|many|TRBV18
CASSSAGTTYEQYF
>TRBJ2-5|many|TRBV20-1
CSAESQKTQYF
>TRBJ1-4|many|TRBV15
CATSRRQINEKLFF